Below are 10 T cell receptor beta chains sequenced from a single sample in a study of regulatory T cells in long-lasting Graves disease. Documented time point: persistent/refractory GD, antithyroid drugs over 5 years with positive TRAb. Isolated PBMC RNA provided the starting material for the TCR library. To make TCR beta libraries, researchers used iRepertoire HTBI primers and Arm-PCR of CDR3 regions. MiXCR, run by TCRdb on the multiplex PCR reads, gives a single entry per CDR3 protein. The sample lists about 340,000 distinct CDR3 sequences, about 20% occurring once. Sequenced material: peripheral blood mononuclear cells (PBMCs), taken when the disease was refractory, from a patient treated with antithyroid drugs. The receptors shown here come from a female donor with Graves disease.

This clonotype has a count of ten or more. This chain connects TRBV20-1 to TRBJ2-1; weak D call: TRBD2 (6 bases). Trimming took off 6 bases at V and 6 bases at J, with 21 bases between the two ends. Germline V lookup: CDR1 DFQATT, CDR2 SNEGSKA (reference sequence). The CDR3 sequence is 15 residues long. In DNA form, the CDR3 reads TGCAGTGCCACCCCGTACGGGACTCGTGTCAATGAGCAGTTCTTC. Translated, it gives CSATPYGTRVNEQFF.

This clonotype was found a few times. The chain carries TRBV29-1 and TRBJ1-1, with D hard to call. V lost 6 bases to trimming and J lost 6 bases, with 5 bases between them. Germline assignment: CDR1 SQVTM and CDR2 ANQGSEA. The length of the CDR3 is 9 residues. CDR3 coding DNA: TGCAGCGTCGGGCCTGAAGCTTTCTTT. Its protein product is CSVGPEAFF.

This clonotype has a count of ten or more. The chain couples TRBV11-2 to TRBJ2-5; tentative D call: TRBD2 (5 bases). The CDR3 is 17 amino acids. Trimming cost V 1 base and J 0 bases, with 15 bases left between them. Germline V CDR1 and CDR2: SGHAT, FQNNGV. CDR3 region: CASSLGLLERDQETQYF. In nucleotides, the CDR3 is TGTGCCAGCAGCTTAGGGTTACTAGAGAGGGACCAAGAGACCCAGTACTTC.

The V gene is TRBV7-2, the J gene TRBJ2-1; D is undetermined. The CDR3 totals 16 residues. Trimming left V 5 bases short and J 1 base short, with 15 bases between. Germline V gene data show CDR1 as SGHTA and CDR2 as FQGNSA. The CDR3 DNA follows: TGTGCCAGCAGCAAGATCCGTGGGATATCCTACAATGAGCAGTTCTTC. Amino acids: CASSKIRGISYNEQFF.

This clonotype was counted at least ten times. The chain recombines TRBV19 with TRBJ1-5, with a possible D match to TRBD1 (5 bases). Germline V gene sequence: CDR1 LNHDA, CDR2 SQIVND (reference sequence). V was trimmed by 7 bases and J by 5 bases, leaving 15 bases between them. This CDR3 spans 14 amino acids. The CDR3 loop is CASIGGQGYQPQHF. CDR3 nucleotide sequence: TGTGCCAGTATCGGAGGCCAGGGATATCAGCCCCAGCATTTT.

This clonotype was observed a few times. One end of the junction does not line up with germline, which may come from a read error. The chain carries TRBV20-1 and TRBJ2-1; maybe TRBD1 (5 bases). The germline V gene has CDR1 DFQATT and CDR2 SNEGSKA (reference sequence). This CDR3 region has 15 residues. The CDR3 DNA follows: TGCAGTGCAAGAGGAGTAAGTGACAGATACAATGAGCAGTTCTTC. Residues: CSARGVSDRYNEQFF.

The sample holds many counts of this clonotype. The CDR3 DNA sequence: TGTGCCAGCAGCTTCTGGGGAGCTAATGAAAAACTGTTTTTT. Translation: CASSFWGANEKLFF. This chain connects TRBV7-8 to TRBJ1-4; the D is unclear. With 3 bases removed from V and 3 bases from J, the gap between germline ends came to 8 bases. The V gene's germline CDR1 is SGHVS and CDR2 FQNEAQ. The CDR3 extends over 14 amino acids.

This clonotype was seen ten or more times. The V and J genes are TRBV7-9 and TRBJ1-2; D uncertain. Trimming removed 0 bases from V and 2 bases from J, with 10 bases in between. The length of the CDR3 is 15 residues. The germline gives CDR1 SEHNR, CDR2 FQNEAQ (reference sequence). The CDR3 DNA follows: TGTGCCAGCAGCTTAGCGGCAAATTGGAACTATGGCTACACCTTC. Translation: CASSLAANWNYGYTF.

The rearrangement joins TRBV7-2 to TRBJ2-1; D not resolved. The CDR3 spans 15 residues. Germline V gene sequence: CDR1 SGHTA, CDR2 FQGNSA. Trimming stripped 4 bases from V and 1 base from J, with 11 bases between. The CDR3 DNA sequence: TGTGCCAGCAGCTCGGACGGCTTATCCTACAATGAGCAGTTCTTC. It specifies CASSSDGLSYNEQFF.

This chain uses TRBV2 with TRBJ2-4, with 11 bases fitting TRBD1. V shed 6 bases and J 6 bases; nucleotides not matched to a gene: 10. The V gene's germline CDR1 is SNHLY and CDR2 FYNNEI. The CDR3 runs 16 residues. The CDR3 DNA reads TGTGCCAGCAGCATTGGACAGGGGGCGGGTTTAAACATTCAGTACTTC. Its translation is CASSIGQGAGLNIQYF.